The 17 T cell receptor beta chains below come from one sample, sequenced in a study of vaccination and CD4 T cells after COVID-19. Researchers used the Oncomine TCR Beta short-read assay to sequence DNA from cultured CD4+ T cells. TCRdb recomputed calls from the PCR reads with MiXCR, one row per CDR3 protein. The sample holds under 25,000 distinct CDR3 sequences, 35% to 50% seen once. The treatment here: roughly nine-day PBMC culture with coronavirus spike peptide pools or control peptides (ViraFEST assay). No antigen has been identified for these receptors. The material was CD4+ T cells from blood, cultured in vitro, obtained after SARS-CoV-2 vaccination. The receptors were sampled from a human donor who had recovered from COVID-19.

The J gene is TRBJ1-1, the V gene TRBV5-4, with 9 bases that match TRBD1. V was clipped by 5 bases and J by 0 bases; unmatched bases: 8. CDR3 length: 16 amino acids. Germline V gene sequence: CDR1 SGHNT, CDR2 YYREEE (reference sequence). CDR3 DNA sequence: TGTGCCAGCAGGACGGGACAGGGAGACTTGAACACTGAAGCTTTCTTT. It specifies CASRTGQGDLNTEAFF.

This clonotype was found a few times. The chain carries TRBV5-4 and TRBJ2-5, with TRBD2 as a possible D gene (5 bases). There are 13 residues in the CDR3. The V gene lost 4 bases and the J gene lost 2 bases, with 9 bases spanning the gap. Germline V gene lookup returns CDR1 SGHNT and CDR2 YYREEE (reference sequence). The DNA for the CDR3 is TGTGCCAGCAGCCCGGACTCGCAAGAGACCCAGTACTTC. Translated, it gives CASSPDSQETQYF.

This clonotype was seen only a few times. A read error may account for a junction end that differs from germline. The V and J genes are TRBV20-1 and TRBJ1-6; D is perhaps TRBD1 (6 bases). Germline CDR1 reads DFQATT; CDR2 reads SNEGSKA (reference sequence). This CDR3 has 15 residues. Here the CDR3 DNA reads TGCAGTGCCAGAGGGGGGGCACCGGTGAATTCACCCCTCCACTTT. This sequence encodes CSARGGAPVNSPLHF.

This clonotype has only a few counts. The chain is built from TRBV30 and TRBJ1-2; D uncertain. V dropped 1 base and J dropped 5 bases, with 11 bases sitting between them. The CDR3 runs to 13 residues. Looked up from germline, CDR1 is GTSNPN and CDR2 is SVGIG (reference sequence). The DNA for the CDR3 is TGTGCCTGGAGTGCGACCAGAACTTATGGCTACACCTTC. Protein: CAWSATRTYGYTF.

This rearrangement joins TRBV6-1 to TRBJ2-4, with D perhaps TRBD2 (6 bases). V was pared by 3 bases and J by 0 bases, with 24 bases between. Germline values: CDR1 MNHNS, CDR2 SASEGT. This CDR3 has 20 amino acids. The DNA for the CDR3 is TGTGCCAGCAGTGAGAGGACGATACAGACGGCGGGACTAGCCAAAAACATTCAGTACTTC. Translating it yields CASSERTIQTAGLAKNIQYF.

The V call is TRBV18, the J call TRBJ1-1, with D hard to call. Trimming removed 0 bases at V and 6 bases at J, with 5 bases between. The germline V gene has CDR1 KGHSH and CDR2 LQKENI. The CDR3 is 12 residues long. The DNA for the CDR3 is TGTGCCAGCTCACCACCAGGGCCTGAAGCTTTCTTT. Translated: CASSPPGPEAFF.

The chain is built from TRBV5-5 and TRBJ2-3; the D gene is possibly TRBD2 (7 bases). CDR3 size: 17 residues. V shed 4 bases and J shed 2 bases, with 20 bases lying between them. Germline V gene sequence: CDR1 SGHKS, CDR2 YYEKEE (reference sequence). CDR3 in DNA: TGTGCCAGCAGCCCCCGATTGGCGGGGGCTCTCACAGATACGCAGTATTTT. Protein product: CASSPRLAGALTDTQYF. Variable domain in full (rest from reference TRBV5-5 and TRBJ2-3): DAGVTQSPTHLIKTRGQQVTLRCSPISGHKSVSWYQQVLGQGPQFIFQYYEKEERGRGNFPDRFSARQFPNYSSELNVNALLLGDSALYLCASSPRLAGALTDTQYFGPGTRLTVL.

This rearrangement joins TRBV7-9 to TRBJ2-1; the D gene is possibly TRBD2 (6 bases). The CDR3 totals 14 residues. Deletions cut 2 bases from V and 9 bases from J, with 14 bases between. Germline V gene sequence: CDR1 SEHNR, CDR2 FQNEAQ (reference sequence). This chain's CDR3 is CASSLTRDSAEQFF. The CDR3, as DNA: TGTGCCAGCAGCTTAACACGGGACTCAGCTGAGCAGTTCTTC.

The chain is built from TRBV18 and TRBJ1-1; a possible D gene is TRBD1 (5 bases). Germline lookup yields CDR1 KGHSH and CDR2 LQKENI. The CDR3 consists of 16 residues. Trimming pared 3 bases from V and 2 bases from J, leaving 16 bases between. The CDR3 reads CASSPARGPRNTEAFF. CDR3 DNA: TGTGCCAGCTCACCCGCTAGGGGCCCGAGAAACACTGAAGCTTTCTTT.

The chain links TRBV20-1 to TRBJ2-3, with D tentatively TRBD2 (5 bases). With 6 bases removed from V and 2 bases from J, the gap between germline ends came to 18 bases. The CDR3 spans 15 residues. The germline gives CDR1 DFQATT, CDR2 SNEGSKA (reference sequence). CDR3 region: CSALKFGETTDTQYF. The CDR3 DNA sequence: TGCAGTGCCCTCAAGTTCGGGGAGACCACAGATACGCAGTATTTT.

This clonotype was seen only a few times. The chain is built from TRBV11-3 and TRBJ1-6; 9 bases align to TRBD1. The CDR3 covers 15 residues. Germline V gene data show CDR1 as SGHNT and CDR2 as YENEEA. After removal of 4 bases from V and 6 bases from J, the junction contained 4 bases not matched to a gene. The CDR3 protein is CASSSRDRVNSPLHF. CDR3 bases: TGTGCCAGCAGCTCCCGGGACAGGGTTAATTCACCCCTCCACTTT.

The chain combines TRBV11-2 with TRBJ1-6; D is unclear. The ends were cut back, 0 bases at V and 10 bases at J, with 10 bases in the middle. CDR3 length: 14 amino acids. Germline assignment: CDR1 SGHAT and CDR2 FQNNGV. The CDR3 spells CASSLELSSSPLHF. The CDR3 DNA reads as TGTGCCAGCAGCTTAGAGCTTTCGAGCTCACCCCTCCACTTT. Based on the CDR3 plus reference TRBV11-2 and TRBJ1-6, the full variable domain is EAGVAQSPRYKIIEKRQSVAFWCNPISGHATLYWYQQILGQGPKLLIQFQNNGVVDDSQLPKDRFSAERLKGVDSTLKIQPAKLEDSAVYLCASSLELSSSPLHFGNGTRLTVT.

This sequence joins TRBV6-2 or TRBV6-3 and TRBJ2-7; 8 bases line up with TRBD2. Per the germline V gene, CDR1 is MNHEY and CDR2 is SVGEGT. V trimming: 3 bases; J trimming: 7 bases; junction bases outside the gene matches: 14. The CDR3 extends over 16 amino acids. The CDR3 DNA reads as TGTGCCAGCAGTTATGCTGGCGGGAGGACGCCTAAAGAGCAGTACTTC. This gives the protein CASSYAGGRTPKEQYF.

The gene calls are TRBV7-2 and TRBJ1-6, with D unresolved. CDR3 length equals 15 residues. Trimming shortened V by 4 bases and J by 6 bases, and 13 bases separated the two germline ends. The germline V gene encodes CDR1 SGHTA and CDR2 FQGNSA. The CDR3 region is CASSWSGEGNSPLHF. The CDR3 DNA reads as TGTGCCAGCAGCTGGTCTGGGGAGGGTAATTCACCCCTCCACTTT.

The V gene is TRBV15, the J gene TRBJ2-7, with a tentative D call TRBD1 (5 bases). Germline CDR1 reads LNHNV; CDR2 reads YYDKDF (reference sequence). CDR3 length equals 16 residues. Trimming removed 0 bases at V and 0 bases at J, with 12 bases between. CDR3 bases: TGTGCCACCAGCAGAGATAACCCGGACAACTCCTACGAGCAGTACTTC. This sequence encodes CATSRDNPDNSYEQYF.

The genes are TRBV27 and TRBJ1-6, with 9 bases matching TRBD1. CDR3 length: 16 residues. Trimming took 5 bases from V and 3 from J; bases not matched to a gene: 5. Per germline, CDR1 MNHEY and CDR2 SMNVEV (reference sequence). In DNA, the CDR3 is TGTGCCAGCAGTCTCGGGACAGGGAGCTATAATTCACCCCTCCACTTT. As protein: CASSLGTGSYNSPLHF.

The chain uses TRBV29-1 and TRBJ2-4; 7 bases map to TRBD2. Germline loops: CDR1 SQVTM, CDR2 ANQGSEA. Germline trimming cut 6 bases from V and 0 bases from J; bases unmatched to any gene: 5. This CDR3 contains 14 residues. The CDR3 coding sequence is TGCAGCGTAGCTAGCGGACTAGCCAAAAACATTCAGTACTTC. Translated: CSVASGLAKNIQYF. Full variable domain (missing parts from reference TRBV29-1 and TRBJ2-4): SAVISQKPSRDICQRGTSLTIQCQVDSQVTMMFWYRQQPGQSLTLIATANQGSEATYESGFVIDKFPISRPNLTFSTLTVSNMSPEDSSIYLCSVASGLAKNIQYFGAGTRLSVL.